The 13 T cell receptor beta chains reported below all come from one sample, sequenced in a study of cytomegalovirus exposure and HLA in healthy donors. This PCR relied on a set of 60 Vbeta primers and 13 Jbeta primers. The assay was immunoSEQ multiplex PCR, and TCRdb's table has in-frame clones only and misses some. The sample lists about 140,000 clones, about four fifths occurring once. Sequenced input: PBMCs. All receptors derive from a woman aged 18-29 years in good health and CMV-seropositive.

The chain employs TRBV5-1 and TRBJ2-1, with 10 bases lining up with TRBD1. The CDR3 sequence is 16 residues long. J lost 7 bases, V lost 6 bases, and 13 bases had no gene match. CDR1 is SGHRS and CDR2 is YFSETQ in the germline V gene. CDR3 loop: CASNSGQGVSSNEQFF. CDR3 sequence (DNA): TGCGCCAGCAACTCCGGACAGGGGGTCTCTTCTAATGAGCAGTTCTTC. The full variable domain, its missing parts supplied by reference TRBV5-1 and TRBJ2-1, is KAGVTQTPRYLIKTRGQQVTLSCSPISGHRSVSWYQQTPGQGLQFLFEYFSETQRNKGNFPGRFSGRQFSNSRSEMNVSTLELGDSALYLCASNSGQGVSSNEQFFGPGTRLTVL.

This clone was detected a few times. The CDR3: CASSGIRGNTEAFF. The CDR3 DNA reads as TGTGCCAGCAGTGGGATCAGGGGTAACACTGAAGCTTTCTTT. The chain joins TRBV28 to TRBJ1-1; D is perhaps TRBD1 (6 bases). V was shortened by 5 bases and J by 2 bases, with 12 bases between the two germline ends. Germline V gives CDR1 MDHEN, CDR2 SYDVKM. CDR3 length: 14 residues.

The chain carries TRBV7-2 and TRBJ2-5; 10 nucleotides align to TRBD2. This CDR3 contains 17 residues. V was clipped by 0 bases and J by 11 bases; unmatched bases: 15. Per germline, CDR1 SGHTA and CDR2 FQGNSA. The CDR3 coding sequence is TGTGCCAGCAGCTTAGCGCAGAGCGGGGGGGCCCCTATAAAGCAGTACTTC. Its protein product is CASSLAQSGGAPIKQYF.

The CDR3 region has the DNA TGTGCCAGCAGCTCGGACAGGGGGGGCACTGAAGCTTTCTTT. Translating it yields CASSSDRGGTEAFF. The V call is TRBV7-9, the J call TRBJ1-1; 10 bases line up with TRBD1. The germline V gene encodes CDR1 SEHNR and CDR2 FQNEAQ (reference sequence). This CDR3 has 14 amino acids. V gave up 4 bases and J gave up 4 bases; unmatched junction bases: 3.

The CDR3 nucleotides are TGCGCCAGCAGCTTGGCCGACAGCTCACGGGGCTACACCTTC. The encoded protein is CASSLADSSRGYTF. The gene calls are TRBV5-1 and TRBJ1-2; TRBD1 might be the D (5 bases). V dropped 0 bases and J dropped 8 bases, with 14 bases sitting between them. The CDR3 consists of 14 residues. Germline assignment: CDR1 SGHRS and CDR2 YFSETQ.

The chain combines TRBV5-5 with TRBJ1-1; tentative D call: TRBD1 (5 bases). The germline gives CDR1 SGHKS, CDR2 YYEKEE (reference sequence). V was shortened by 1 base and J by 0 bases, with 7 bases between the two germline ends. The CDR3 runs 14 residues. CDR3 sequence reads: CASSLTGVNTEAFF. CDR3 nucleotides: TGTGCCAGCAGCTTGACAGGCGTGAACACTGAAGCTTTCTTT.

This clone was seen once. The J gene is TRBJ2-7, the V gene TRBV2; 11 positions agree with TRBD2. V shed 1 base, J shed 7 bases, and the junction held 15 bases outside the gene matches. Per germline, CDR1 SNHLY and CDR2 FYNNEI. The CDR3 is 18 residues long. Written as DNA, the CDR3 is TGTGCCAGCAGTGAAGGTCCTAGCGGGGGGCCGCCCGTTTTAGAGCAGTACTTC. It translates to CASSEGPSGGPPVLEQYF.

V is TRBV5-1 and J is TRBJ2-7, with D possibly being TRBD2 (7 bases). The CDR3 runs 13 residues. Germline CDR1 is SGHRS and CDR2 is YFSETQ. Trimming removed 0 bases from V and 7 bases from J, with 11 bases in between. The DNA of the CDR3 is TGCGCCAGCAGCTTGGGGGGGGGCTGGGAGCAGTACTTC. Translation gives CASSLGGGWEQYF.

This clone has a handful of counts. The CDR3 DNA reads as TGCGCCAGCCTTCCCGGGACTAGCAGGGCTTCGGCAGAGACCCAGTACTTC. Amino acids: CASLPGTSRASAETQYF. The rearrangement joins TRBV5-1 to TRBJ2-5; 9 nucleotides agree with TRBD2. J lost 4 bases, V lost 7 bases, and 17 bases had no gene match. The germline V gene has CDR1 SGHRS and CDR2 YFSETQ. The CDR3 has 17 amino acids.

The V and J genes are TRBV27 and TRBJ1-5, with a tentative D call TRBD1 (6 bases). The CDR3 consists of 15 residues. Germline V gene sequence: CDR1 MNHEY, CDR2 SMNVEV (reference sequence). The ends were cut back, 4 bases at V and 5 bases at J, with 15 bases in the middle. CDR3 region: CASSSFRGRDQPQHF. CDR3 nucleotide sequence: TGTGCCAGCAGTTCGTTTAGGGGGAGGGATCAGCCCCAGCATTTT.

The V gene is TRBV19, the J gene TRBJ2-7; 9 bases agree with TRBD1. V lost 6 bases, J lost 6 bases, and 9 bases stayed unmatched. The length of the CDR3 is 14 residues. The germline CDR1 and CDR2 sequences are LNHDA and SQIVND (reference sequence). The CDR3 DNA follows: TGTGCCAGTAGCCCCGGGACAGGGTTTTTCGAGCAGTACTTC. Protein sequence: CASSPGTGFFEQYF. Based on the CDR3 plus reference TRBV19 and TRBJ2-7, the full variable domain is DGGITQSPKYLFRKEGQNVTLSCEQNLNHDAMYWYRQDPGQGLRLIYYSQIVNDFQKGDIAEGYSVSREKKESFPLTVTSAQKNPTAFYLCASSPGTGFFEQYFGPGTRLTVT.

The V gene is TRBV7-2, the J gene TRBJ2-3; TRBD2 aligns across 8 bases. This CDR3 comprises 16 residues. In germline, CDR1 is SGHTA, CDR2 FQGNSA. V shed 6 bases, J shed 2 bases, and the junction held 10 bases outside the gene matches. CDR3 DNA sequence: TGTGCCAGCAGTCCCGGTAGCGGGATCCACACAGATACGCAGTATTTT. This gives the protein CASSPGSGIHTDTQYF.

J is TRBJ2-1 and V is TRBV2; the D gene is possibly TRBD1 (5 bases). V shed 4 bases and J shed 6 bases, with 19 bases lying between them. This CDR3 region has 16 residues. Germline CDR1 and CDR2: SNHLY and FYNNEI. This CDR3 is CASSAGSRAYRNEQFF. The CDR3 region has the DNA TGTGCCAGCAGTGCGGGTTCCAGGGCCTACCGCAATGAGCAGTTCTTC.